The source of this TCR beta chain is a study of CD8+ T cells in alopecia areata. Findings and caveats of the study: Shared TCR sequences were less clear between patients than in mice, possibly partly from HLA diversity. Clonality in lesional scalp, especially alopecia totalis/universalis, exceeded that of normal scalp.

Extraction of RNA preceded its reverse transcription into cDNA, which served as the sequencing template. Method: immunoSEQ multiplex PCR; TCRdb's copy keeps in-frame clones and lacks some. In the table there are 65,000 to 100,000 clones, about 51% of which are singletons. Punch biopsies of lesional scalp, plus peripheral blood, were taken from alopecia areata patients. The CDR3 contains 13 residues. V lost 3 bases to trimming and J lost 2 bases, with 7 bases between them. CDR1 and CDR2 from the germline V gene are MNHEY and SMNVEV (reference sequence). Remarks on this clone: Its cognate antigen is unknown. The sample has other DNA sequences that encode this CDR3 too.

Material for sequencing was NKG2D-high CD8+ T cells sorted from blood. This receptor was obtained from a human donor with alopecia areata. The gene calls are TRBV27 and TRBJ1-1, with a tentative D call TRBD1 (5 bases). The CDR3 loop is CASSLGLNTEAFF. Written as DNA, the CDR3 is TGTGCCAGCAGTTTGGGGCTAAACACTGAAGCTTTCTTT.